Listed here is a single TCR beta chain. In its sample, this clonotype was seen many times. The antigen it binds to is not known. No base qualities exist here, and no much larger clone lies one base off it. Counted from cysteine to phenylalanine, this CDR3 has 17 amino acids. Only the CDR3 DNA is retained, 51 bases long and in frame from the first base. As encoded in the germline V gene, CDR1 is LGHNA while CDR2 is YNFKEQ. Compared with germline, V lacks 2 bases and J lacks 5 bases; bases without a gene match: 8. The data were obtained in a study of spatial heterogeneity in lung cancer (dated by TCRdb to between 2018 and 2021). Notes on the research overall: Beta-chain transcripts were consistently detected in greater numbers than alpha-chain transcripts, which likely reflected higher beta-chain transcript abundance. In the raw uncorrected reads, each unique combination of TCR and UMI appeared more than ten times on average. In non-small cell lung cancer, the study quantitatively compared TCR alpha and beta repertoires across several tumor regions, matched nontumor lung, and blood. Nonsynonymous mutation counts, determined by whole-exome sequencing of tumor tissue, were related to TCR repertoire features. Both alpha and beta chains were TCR-sequenced in approximately 200 tumor regions, about 69 matched nontumor lung samples and more than 50 PBMC samples obtained at surgery.

The protocol used for the library was 5' RACE. The sequencing machine was a NextSeq 500. The TCR library protocol attached a unique molecular identifier to each TCR cDNA molecule to allow correction of PCR and sequencing errors. The authors' analysis ran thus. Decombinator tools were used for TCR identification, UMI-based error correction and CDR3 extraction. TCRs above a frequency of 2 per 1,000, corresponding to the top 1% of the tumor frequency distribution, were defined as expanded. Rényi diversity was computed with the R vegan package after subsampling each repertoire 100 times to 5,000 TCRs. To build CDR3 similarity networks, amino acid triplet string-kernel similarity was used, and CDR3s were connected when their pairwise similarity was above 0.82. TCRdb itself trimmed the public reads at Q25 with fastp, ran MiXCR and retained productive beta chains. Rows with one shared CDR3 protein collapse into an entry with the most common genes and DNA. The V and J calls were not made by the authors but by TCRdb's processing. The sample has 24,000 or so distinct CDR3 sequences on record, under 4% of them singletons. The ten largest make up more than 25% of the sample.

The sample's time point label, in plain terms: sample taken at primary tumor resection. Whole RNA extracted from tumor and nontumor lung tissue, or from cryopreserved PBMC samples, was used for TCR sequencing without cell sorting. Donors were about 70 patients with early-stage, untreated non-small cell lung cancer from the lung TRACERx cohort. Patients were selected for TCR sequencing only if sufficient RNA was available from at least two tumor regions. General study outcomes and caveats: Ubiquitous expanded tumor TCRs showed up in blood more often at tumor resection than at routine follow-up. Confirming at a functional level the hypothesis that regional TCRs recognize regional mutations was considered to require additional single-cell paired TCR alpha and beta sequencing.

This specimen was PBMCs, taken at surgery. The V gene is TRBV4-2 and the J gene is TRBJ2-1, with 11 junctional bases fitting TRBD2. The receptor's source is a female donor with early-stage non-small cell lung cancer. The DNA sequence is TGTGCCAGCAGCCAACCCTATAGCGGGAGGGCCCACAATGAGCAGTTCTTC. Translation gives CASSQPYSGRAHNEQFF.